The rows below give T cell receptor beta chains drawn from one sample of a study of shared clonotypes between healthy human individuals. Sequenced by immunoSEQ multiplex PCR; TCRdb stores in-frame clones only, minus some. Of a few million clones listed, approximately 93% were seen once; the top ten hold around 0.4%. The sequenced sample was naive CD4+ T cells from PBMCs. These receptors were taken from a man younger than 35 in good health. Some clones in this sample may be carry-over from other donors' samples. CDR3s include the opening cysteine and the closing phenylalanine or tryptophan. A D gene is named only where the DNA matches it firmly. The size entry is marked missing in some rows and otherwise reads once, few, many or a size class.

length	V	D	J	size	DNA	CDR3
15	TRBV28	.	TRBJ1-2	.	TGTGCCAGCAGAACCCCATCAGACAGGCCCTATGGCTACACCTTC	CASRTPSDRPYGYTF
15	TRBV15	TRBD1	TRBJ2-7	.	TGTGCCACCAGCAGAGAGGCAGGGGGATTCTACGAGCAGTACTTC	CATSREAGGFYEQYF
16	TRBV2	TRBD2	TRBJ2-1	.	TGTGCCAGTACTAGCGGGAGGGCCCTCTCCTACAATGAGCAGTTCTTC	CASTSGRALSYNEQFF
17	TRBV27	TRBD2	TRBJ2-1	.	TGTGCCAGCAGTTTGGAGGGGACTAGCTCTCGGCTCAATGAGCAGTTCTTC	CASSLEGTSSRLNEQFF
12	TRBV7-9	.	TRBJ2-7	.	TGTGCCAGCAGCTTTCCCGGGGGTTTTGGGTACTTC	CASSFPGGFGYF
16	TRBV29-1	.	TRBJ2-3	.	TGCAGCGTTGAAGATCGGTACGGCGGCCCCACAGATACGCAGTATTTT	CSVEDRYGGPTDTQYF
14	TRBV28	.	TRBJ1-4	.	TGTGCCAGCAGCCGCAGGGTTGGTAATGAAAAACTGTTTTTT	CASSRRVGNEKLFF
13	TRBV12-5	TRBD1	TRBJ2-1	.	TGTGCTAGTGGTCCAGGTGGCAGGGGGCAGCAGTTCTTC	CASGPGGRGQQFF
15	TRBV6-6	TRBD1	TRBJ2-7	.	TGTGCCAGCAGTCCAAACCGGGACAGGGTGAGGGAGCAGTACTTC	CASSPNRDRVREQYF
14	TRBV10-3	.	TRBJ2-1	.	TGTGCCATCAGTGGGACAGATTCCTACAATGAGCAGTTCTTC	CAISGTDSYNEQFF
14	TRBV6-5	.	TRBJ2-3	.	TGTGCCAGTGGGCGGGGAAGGGGGTCGGATACGCAGTATTTT	CASGRGRGSDTQYF
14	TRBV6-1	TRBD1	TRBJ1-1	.	TGTGCCAGCAGAACCACAGGGGGCGGCACTGAAGCTTTCTTT	CASRTTGGGTEAFF
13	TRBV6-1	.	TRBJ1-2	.	TGTGCCAGCAGTGAAGGCGTCGGGGGCGGCTACACCTTC	CASSEGVGGGYTF
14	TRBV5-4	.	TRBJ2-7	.	TGTGCCAGCAGCTCCGGGTCGGGCCCCTACGAGCAGTACTTC	CASSSGSGPYEQYF
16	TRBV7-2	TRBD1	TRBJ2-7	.	TGTGCCAGCAGCTTATTCGCCCCGGGACAGGGAGGGGAGCAGTACTTC	CASSLFAPGQGGEQYF
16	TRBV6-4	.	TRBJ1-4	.	TGTGCCAGCAGTGACTCGACGGCAGGGCCTAATGAAAAACTGTTTTTT	CASSDSTAGPNEKLFF
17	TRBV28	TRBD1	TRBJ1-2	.	TGTGCCAGCAGTATAGGACAGGACCTCCGTTTTAACTATGGCTACACCTTC	CASSIGQDLRFNYGYTF
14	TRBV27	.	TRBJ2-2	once	TGTGCCAGCAGTTTATGGCCCCGTGCCGGGGAGCTGTTTTTT	CASSLWPRAGELFF
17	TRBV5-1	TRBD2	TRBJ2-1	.	TGCGCCAGCAGCCCCGGGACTAGCGGGAGCTCGGACAATGAGCAGTTCTTC	CASSPGTSGSSDNEQFF
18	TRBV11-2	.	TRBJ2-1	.	TGTGCCAGCAGCTTAAGAATAAGACAGGCAAGCTCCTACAATGAGCAGTTCTTC	CASSLRIRQASSYNEQFF
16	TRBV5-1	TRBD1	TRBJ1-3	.	TGCGCCAGCAGCTTGTCGGGGACAGGCTCTGGAAACACCATATATTTT	CASSLSGTGSGNTIYF
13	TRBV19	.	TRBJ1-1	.	TGTGCCAGTAGTATCCGTGTCAACACTGAAGCTTTCTTT	CASSIRVNTEAFF
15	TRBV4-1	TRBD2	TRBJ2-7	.	TGCGCCAGCAGCCAAATGGCTAGCGGAGCTGGGGAGCAGTACTTC	CASSQMASGAGEQYF
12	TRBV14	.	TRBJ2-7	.	TGTGCCAGCAGCCACGCCGGAGGGGAGCAGTACTTC	CASSHAGGEQYF
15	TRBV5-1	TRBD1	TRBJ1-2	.	TGCGCCAGCAGGGAGGGGACAGGGACTAACTATGGCTACACCTTC	CASREGTGTNYGYTF
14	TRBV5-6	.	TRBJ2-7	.	TGTGCCAGCAGGACCGGGACTCAGCCGGGGGAGCAGTACTTC	CASRTGTQPGEQYF
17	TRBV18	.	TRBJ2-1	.	TGTGCCAGCTCCCCGATGCGGGTTAAACAGGCCCACAATGAGCAGTTCTTC	CASSPMRVKQAHNEQFF
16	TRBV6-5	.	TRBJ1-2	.	TGTGCCAGCAGTTACTACTCAATCACCTTAGGGGTAGGCTACACCTTC	CASSYYSITLGVGYTF
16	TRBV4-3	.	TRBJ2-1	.	TGCGCCAGCAGCCAAGTCTTTGGGACGCAGTCGAATGAGCAGTTCTTC	CASSQVFGTQSNEQFF
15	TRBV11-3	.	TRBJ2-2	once	TGTGCCAGCACCAACGACGGGCCGAACACCGGGGAGCTGTTTTTT	CASTNDGPNTGELFF
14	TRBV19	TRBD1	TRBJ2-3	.	TGTGCCAGTAGCCCGGGACAGAGCACAGATACGCAGTATTTT	CASSPGQSTDTQYF
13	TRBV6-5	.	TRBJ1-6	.	TGTGCCAGCAGTTACCGACACCAATCACCCCTCCACTTT	CASSYRHQSPLHF
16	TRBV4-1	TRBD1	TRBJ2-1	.	TGCGCCAGCAGCCAAGATGCAGGGGGCCCTTACAATGAGCAGTTCTTC	CASSQDAGGPYNEQFF
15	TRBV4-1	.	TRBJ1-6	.	TGCGCCAGCAGCCAAGACGCAGCCGGGACATCACCCCTCCACTTT	CASSQDAAGTSPLHF
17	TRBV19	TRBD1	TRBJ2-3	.	TGTGCCAGTAGTATGGCCACTACAGGGGCGGGCGCAGATACGCAGTATTTT	CASSMATTGAGADTQYF
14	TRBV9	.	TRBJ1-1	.	TGTGCCAGCAGCGTATCCGGAATGAACACTGAAGCTTTCTTT	CASSVSGMNTEAFF
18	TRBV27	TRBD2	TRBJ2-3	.	TGTGCCAGCAGTTTATTTCTAGCGGCTCCCCAAGGGACAGATACGCAGTATTTT	CASSLFLAAPQGTDTQYF
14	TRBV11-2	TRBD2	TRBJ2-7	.	TGTGCCAGCAGCTTACGACTAGCGCCCTACGAGCAGTACTTC	CASSLRLAPYEQYF
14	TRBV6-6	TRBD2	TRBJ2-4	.	TGTGCCAGCACCTGGGGGGGAGTCAAAAACATTCAGTACTTC	CASTWGGVKNIQYF
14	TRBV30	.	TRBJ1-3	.	TGTGCCTGGACCCTAGGGTTCTCTGGAAACACCATATATTTT	CAWTLGFSGNTIYF
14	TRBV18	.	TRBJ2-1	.	TGTGCCAGCTCGGACGGAGTACATTACAATGAGCAGTTCTTC	CASSDGVHYNEQFF
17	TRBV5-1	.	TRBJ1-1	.	TGCGCCAGCAGCTTGATGGGACCACAGGGTATGAACACTGAAGCTTTCTTT	CASSLMGPQGMNTEAFF
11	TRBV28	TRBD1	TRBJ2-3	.	TGTGCCACAGACAGGGCGGGTACGCAGTATTTT	CATDRAGTQYF
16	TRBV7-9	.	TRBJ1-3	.	TGTGCCAGCAGCTTAGTGTTGGGGGCAACAGGAAACACCATATATTTT	CASSLVLGATGNTIYF
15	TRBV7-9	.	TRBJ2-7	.	TGTGCCAGCAGCCAAGGCGGCCAGGGGATCTACGAGCAGTACTTC	CASSQGGQGIYEQYF
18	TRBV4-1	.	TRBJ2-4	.	TGCGCCAGCAGCCCCACCGTGGCAGAGAAATTAGCCAAAAACATTCAGTACTTC	CASSPTVAEKLAKNIQYF
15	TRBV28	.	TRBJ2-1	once	TGTGCCAGCAGTTTCCCTTCCCCAACCTACAATGAGCAGTTCTTC	CASSFPSPTYNEQFF
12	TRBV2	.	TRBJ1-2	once	TGTGCCAGCAGCCTGGGGGTATTTGGCTACACCTTC	CASSLGVFGYTF
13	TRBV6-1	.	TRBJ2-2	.	TGTGCCAGCAGTGTATCGAACACCGGGGAGCTGTTTTTT	CASSVSNTGELFF
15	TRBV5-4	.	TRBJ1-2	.	TGTGCCAGCAGCTTGGCCAGGCAGGGAAACTATGGCTACACCTTC	CASSLARQGNYGYTF
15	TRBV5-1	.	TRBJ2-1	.	TGCGCCAGCAGCTCATCCGGGACGGCTTACAATGAGCAGTTCTTC	CASSSSGTAYNEQFF
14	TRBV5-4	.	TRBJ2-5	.	TGTGCCAGCAGCTTAAAGACAGGACAAGAGACCCAGTACTTC	CASSLKTGQETQYF
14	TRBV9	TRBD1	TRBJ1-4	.	TGTGCCAGCAGCCTCGGGACAGGGGTTGAAAAACTGTTTTTT	CASSLGTGVEKLFF